This T cell receptor (beta chain) was sequenced in a study of blood T cell repertoires in COVID-19. Study background: Donors in the United States, Italy and Spain gave samples during acute or convalescent COVID-19.

In the original analysis: Amplification from reference gene primers served as the basis for estimated nucleated cell counts. Only in-frame clones appear in the TCRdb table, and some are missing; sequencing was by immunoSEQ multiplex PCR. V and J calls and clone size are as listed in that table; D and trimming were resolved from the DNA. The repertoire has about 190,000 clones, around 84% of them found once; the top ten carry roughly 3.2%. This CDR3 has 16 residues. J gave up 6 bases and V 7 bases, and 17 bases lay outside the gene matches. Germline CDR1 is SGHRS and CDR2 is YFSETQ. Enrollees, roughly 18 to 89 years old, lived in around 23 US areas. Cohort allocation depended upon clinical history that participants reported.

Sequenced input: PBMCs or T cells enriched from blood (not recorded which). V usage is TRBV5-1 and J usage is TRBJ2-7; 9 bases map to TRBD2. This TCR derives from a woman under 40 who had recovered from COVID-19. The DNA of the CDR3 is TGCGCCAGCTGCCCCAATTTAGCGGGAGACCTATGCGAGCAGTACTTC. It is translated as CASCPNLAGDLCEQYF.